This T cell receptor beta chain was profiled in a study of spatial heterogeneity in lung cancer. About the research overall: From matched bulk RNA-seq came a T cell module score, which showed a strong correlation with TCR transcript counts in tumor regions.

The CDR3 runs to 16 residues. Germline V gene lookup returns CDR1 SGHRS and CDR2 YFSETQ. Trimming took 4 bases from V and 0 from J, leaving 16 bases between them. TCRdb processed the 5' RACE reads anew with MiXCR; each CDR3 protein has one entry. This sample has some 6,100 distinct CDR3 sequences, with more than 13% found just once. Indicated time point: sample taken at primary tumor resection. Donors were 55 to 75 untreated early-stage non-small cell lung cancer patients. Tumor, nontumor lung or frozen PBMC supplied whole RNA that was sequenced unsorted. Study observations and caveats: Mutation counts in tumors were tracked by counts of expanded intratumoral alpha and beta TCRs. The counts of expanded TCRs, ubiquitous and regional, tracked ubiquitous and regional nonsynonymous mutations, respectively.

In this sample, this clonotype is medium-sized (0.01 to 0.1%). Its cognate antigen is unknown. This beta chain represents an off-target read in a library built for alpha chains; its size is of limited meaning. The material sequenced was lung tumor tissue, taken at surgery. This rearrangement joins TRBV5-1 to TRBJ1-1, with D perhaps matching TRBD1 (6 bases). The sequence derives from a male donor with early-stage non-small cell lung cancer. The CDR3 bases are TGCGCCAGCAGCCCCGGGGGGGGCGGGGTGAACACTGAAGCTTTCTTT. Its protein product is CASSPGGGGVNTEAFF. Together with reference TRBV5-1 and TRBJ1-1, the CDR3 gives the full variable domain: KAGVTQTPRYLIKTRGQQVTLSCSPISGHRSVSWYQQTPGQGLQFLFEYFSETQRNKGNFPGRFSGRQFSNSRSEMNVSTLELGDSALYLCASSPGGGGVNTEAFFGQGTRLTVV.